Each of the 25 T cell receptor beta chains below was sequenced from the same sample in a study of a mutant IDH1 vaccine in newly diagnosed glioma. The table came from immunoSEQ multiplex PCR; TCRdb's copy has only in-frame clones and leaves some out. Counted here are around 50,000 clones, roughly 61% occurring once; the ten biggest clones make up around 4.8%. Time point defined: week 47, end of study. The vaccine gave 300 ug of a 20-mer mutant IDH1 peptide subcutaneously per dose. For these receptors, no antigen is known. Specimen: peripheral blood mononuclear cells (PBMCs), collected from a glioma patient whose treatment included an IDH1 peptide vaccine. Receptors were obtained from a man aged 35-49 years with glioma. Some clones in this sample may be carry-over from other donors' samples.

CDR3 protein: CASSYRPDSTDTQYF. Here the CDR3 DNA reads TGTGCCAGCAGTTACCGGCCAGACAGCACAGATACGCAGTATTTT. The genes are TRBV6-5 and TRBJ2-3, with D unresolved. CDR1 MNHEY and CDR2 SVGAGI come from the germline V gene. The CDR3 sequence is 15 residues long. With 2 bases removed from V and 0 bases from J, the gap between germline ends came to 9 bases.

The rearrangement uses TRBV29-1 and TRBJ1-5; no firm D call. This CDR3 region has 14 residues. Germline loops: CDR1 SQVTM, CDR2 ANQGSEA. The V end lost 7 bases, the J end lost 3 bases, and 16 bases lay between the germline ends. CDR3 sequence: CSARDTQSNQPQHF. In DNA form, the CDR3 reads TGCAGCGCCCGAGACACACAATCCAATCAGCCCCAGCATTTT.

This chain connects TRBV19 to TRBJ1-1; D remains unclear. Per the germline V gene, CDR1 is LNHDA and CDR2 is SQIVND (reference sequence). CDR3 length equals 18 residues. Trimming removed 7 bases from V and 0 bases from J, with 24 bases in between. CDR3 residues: CASNSRRAKGAMNTEAFF. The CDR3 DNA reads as TGTGCCAGTAATAGTAGGCGCGCCAAGGGAGCAATGAACACTGAAGCTTTCTTT.

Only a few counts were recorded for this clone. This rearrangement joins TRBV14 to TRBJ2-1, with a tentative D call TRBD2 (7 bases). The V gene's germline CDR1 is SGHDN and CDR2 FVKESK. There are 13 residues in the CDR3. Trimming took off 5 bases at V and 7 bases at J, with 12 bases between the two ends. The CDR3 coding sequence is TGTGCCAGCAGCTGGGGGGGGCCAAATGAGCAGTTCTTC. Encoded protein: CASSWGGPNEQFF.

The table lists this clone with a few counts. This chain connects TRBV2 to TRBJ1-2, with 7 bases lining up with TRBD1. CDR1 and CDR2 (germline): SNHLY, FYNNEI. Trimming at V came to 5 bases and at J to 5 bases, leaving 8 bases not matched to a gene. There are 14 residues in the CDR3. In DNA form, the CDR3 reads TGTGCCAGCAGTAACGCCGGGACAGAATATGGCTACACCTTC. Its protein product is CASSNAGTEYGYTF. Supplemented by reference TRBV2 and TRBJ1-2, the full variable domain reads EPEVTQTPSHQVTQMGQEVILRCVPISNHLYFYWYRQILGQKVEFLVSFYNNEISEKSEIFDDQFSVERPDGSNFTLKIRSTKLEDSAMYFCASSNAGTEYGYTFGSGTRLTVV.

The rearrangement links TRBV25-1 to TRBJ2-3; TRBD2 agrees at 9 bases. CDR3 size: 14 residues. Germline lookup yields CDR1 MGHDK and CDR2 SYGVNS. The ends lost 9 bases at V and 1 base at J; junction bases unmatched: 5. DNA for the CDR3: TGTGCCAGTTTAGCGGGGGATGGCACAGATACGCAGTATTTT. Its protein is CASLAGDGTDTQYF.

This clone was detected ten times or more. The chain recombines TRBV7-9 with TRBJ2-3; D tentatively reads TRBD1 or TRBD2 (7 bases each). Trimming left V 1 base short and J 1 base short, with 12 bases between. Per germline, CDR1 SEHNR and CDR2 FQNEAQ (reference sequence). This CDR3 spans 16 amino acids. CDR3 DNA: TGTGCCAGCAGCTTAGGGGCAGGGGGGGGCACAGATACGCAGTATTTT. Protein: CASSLGAGGGTDTQYF. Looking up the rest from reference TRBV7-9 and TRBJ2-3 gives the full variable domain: DTGVSQNPRHKITKRGQNVTFRCDPISEHNRLYWYRQTLGQGPEFLTYFQNEAQLEKSRLLSDRFSAERPKGSFSTLEIQRTEQGDSAMYLCASSLGAGGGTDTQYFGPGTRLTVL.

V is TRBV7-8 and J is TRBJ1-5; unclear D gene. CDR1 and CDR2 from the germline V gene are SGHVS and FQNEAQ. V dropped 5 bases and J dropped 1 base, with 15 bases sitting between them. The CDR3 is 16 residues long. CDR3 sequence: CASSLGPGVSNQPQHF. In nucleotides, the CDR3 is TGTGCCAGCAGCCTCGGGCCGGGTGTGAGCAATCAGCCCCAGCATTTT.

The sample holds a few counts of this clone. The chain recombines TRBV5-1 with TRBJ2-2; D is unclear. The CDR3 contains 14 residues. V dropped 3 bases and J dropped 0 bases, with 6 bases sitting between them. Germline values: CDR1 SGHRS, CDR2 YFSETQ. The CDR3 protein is CASSSRANTGELFF. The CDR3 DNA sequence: TGCGCCAGCAGCTCACGAGCGAACACCGGGGAGCTGTTTTTT. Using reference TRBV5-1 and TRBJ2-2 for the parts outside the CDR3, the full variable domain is KAGVTQTPRYLIKTRGQQVTLSCSPISGHRSVSWYQQTPGQGLQFLFEYFSETQRNKGNFPGRFSGRQFSNSRSEMNVSTLELGDSALYLCASSSRANTGELFFGEGSRLTVL.

This CDR3 is CASSLKAPTGREQYF. CDR3 coding DNA: TGTGCCAGCAGCTTAAAGGCACCGACCGGGCGGGAGCAGTACTTC. The J gene is TRBJ2-7, the V gene TRBV7-8; no firm D call. Looked up from germline, CDR1 is SGHVS and CDR2 is FQNEAQ. This CDR3 is built from 15 residues. The germline V and J ends were trimmed by 2 bases and 7 bases, with 18 bases remaining between them.

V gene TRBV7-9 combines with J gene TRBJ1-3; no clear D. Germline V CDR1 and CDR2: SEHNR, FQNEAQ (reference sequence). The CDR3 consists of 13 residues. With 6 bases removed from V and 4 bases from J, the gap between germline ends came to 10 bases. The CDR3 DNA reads TGTGCCAGCAGACATCCCCACGGAAACACCATATATTTT. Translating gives CASRHPHGNTIYF.

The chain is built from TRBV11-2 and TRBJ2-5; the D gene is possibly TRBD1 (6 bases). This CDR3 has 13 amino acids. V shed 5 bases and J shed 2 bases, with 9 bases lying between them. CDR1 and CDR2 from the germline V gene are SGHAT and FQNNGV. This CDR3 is CASSRDRQETQYF. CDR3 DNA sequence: TGTGCCAGCAGCCGAGACAGGCAAGAGACCCAGTACTTC.

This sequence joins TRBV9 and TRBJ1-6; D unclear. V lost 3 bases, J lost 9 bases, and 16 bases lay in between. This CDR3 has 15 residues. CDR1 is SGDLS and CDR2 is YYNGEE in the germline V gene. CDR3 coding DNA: TGTGCCAGCAGCGCCCAAGGAGGGTACGGTTCACCCCTCCACTTT. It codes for CASSAQGGYGSPLHF. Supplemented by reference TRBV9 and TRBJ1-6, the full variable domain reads DSGVTQTPKHLITATGQRVTLRCSPRSGDLSVYWYQQSLDQGLQFLIQYYNGEERAKGNILERFSAQQFPDLHSELNLSSLELGDSALYFCASSAQGGYGSPLHFGNGTRLTVT.

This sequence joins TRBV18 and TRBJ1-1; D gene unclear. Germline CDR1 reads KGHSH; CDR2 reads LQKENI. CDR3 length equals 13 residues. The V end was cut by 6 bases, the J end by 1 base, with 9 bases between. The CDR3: CASSQVGNTEAFF. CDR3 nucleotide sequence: TGTGCCAGCTCCCAAGTGGGGAACACTGAAGCTTTCTTT.

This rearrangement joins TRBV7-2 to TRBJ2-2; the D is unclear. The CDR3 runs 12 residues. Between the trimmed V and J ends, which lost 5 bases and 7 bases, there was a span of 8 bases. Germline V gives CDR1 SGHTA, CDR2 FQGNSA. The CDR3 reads CASSPLGGELFF. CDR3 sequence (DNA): TGTGCCAGCAGCCCCCTGGGCGGGGAGCTGTTTTTT.

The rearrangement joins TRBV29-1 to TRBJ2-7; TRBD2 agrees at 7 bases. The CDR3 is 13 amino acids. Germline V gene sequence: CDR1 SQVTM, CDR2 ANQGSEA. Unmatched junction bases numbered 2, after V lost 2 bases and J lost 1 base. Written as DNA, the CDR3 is TGCAGCGTTGAATTGGGGGGGTCCTACGAGCAGTACTTC. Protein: CSVELGGSYEQYF.

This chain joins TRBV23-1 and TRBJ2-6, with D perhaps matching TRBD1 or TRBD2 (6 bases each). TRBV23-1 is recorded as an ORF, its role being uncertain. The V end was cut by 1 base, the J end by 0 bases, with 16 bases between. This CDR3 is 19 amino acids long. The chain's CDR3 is CASSQLWRGAPSGANVLTF. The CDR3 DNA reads TGCGCCAGCAGTCAATTGTGGAGGGGGGCACCCTCTGGGGCCAACGTCCTGACTTTC.

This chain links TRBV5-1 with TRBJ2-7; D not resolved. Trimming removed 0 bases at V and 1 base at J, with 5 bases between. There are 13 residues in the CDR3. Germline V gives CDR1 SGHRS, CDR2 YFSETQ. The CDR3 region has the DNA TGCGCCAGCAGCTTGGTACAGTCCTACGAGCAGTACTTC. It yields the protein CASSLVQSYEQYF.

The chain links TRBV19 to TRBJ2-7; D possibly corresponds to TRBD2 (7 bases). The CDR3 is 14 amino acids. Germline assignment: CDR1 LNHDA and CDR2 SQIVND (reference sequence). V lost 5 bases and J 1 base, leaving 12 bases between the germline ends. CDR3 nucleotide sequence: TGTGCCAGTAGTGAGGGGGGGACTTCCTACGAGCAGTACTTC. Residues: CASSEGGTSYEQYF. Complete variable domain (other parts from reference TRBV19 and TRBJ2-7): DGGITQSPKYLFRKEGQNVTLSCEQNLNHDAMYWYRQDPGQGLRLIYYSQIVNDFQKGDIAEGYSVSREKKESFPLTVTSAQKNPTAFYLCASSEGGTSYEQYFGPGTRLTVT.

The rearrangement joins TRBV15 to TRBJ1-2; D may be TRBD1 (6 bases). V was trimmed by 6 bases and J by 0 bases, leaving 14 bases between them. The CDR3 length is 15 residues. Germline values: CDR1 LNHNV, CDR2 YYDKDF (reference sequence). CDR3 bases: TGTGCCACCAGTCCCAACAGGGTGTCTAACTATGGCTACACCTTC. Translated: CATSPNRVSNYGYTF.

CDR3 DNA: TGCGCCAGCAGCTTGACAGGGGGCCCCTACGAGCAGTACTTC. Protein sequence: CASSLTGGPYEQYF. The chain uses TRBV5-1 and TRBJ2-7; 9 bases line up with TRBD1. With V trimmed by 1 base and J by 2 bases, 1 base remained unmatched. This CDR3 comprises 14 residues. Germline V gives CDR1 SGHRS, CDR2 YFSETQ.

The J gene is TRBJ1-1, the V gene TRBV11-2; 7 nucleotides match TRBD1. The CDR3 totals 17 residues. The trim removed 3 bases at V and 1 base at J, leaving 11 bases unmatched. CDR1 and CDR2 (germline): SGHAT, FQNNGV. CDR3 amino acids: CASSFNSWGQKNTEAFF. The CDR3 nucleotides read TGTGCCAGCAGCTTTAACTCGTGGGGACAGAAGAACACTGAAGCTTTCTTT. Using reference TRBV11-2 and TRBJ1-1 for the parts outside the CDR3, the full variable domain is EAGVAQSPRYKIIEKRQSVAFWCNPISGHATLYWYQQILGQGPKLLIQFQNNGVVDDSQLPKDRFSAERLKGVDSTLKIQPAKLEDSAVYLCASSFNSWGQKNTEAFFGQGTRLTVV.

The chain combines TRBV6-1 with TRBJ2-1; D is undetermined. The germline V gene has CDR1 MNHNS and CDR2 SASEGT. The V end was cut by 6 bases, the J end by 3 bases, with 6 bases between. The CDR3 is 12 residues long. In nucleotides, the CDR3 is TGTGCCAGCAGGGAATACTACAATGAGCAGTTCTTC. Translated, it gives CASREYYNEQFF.

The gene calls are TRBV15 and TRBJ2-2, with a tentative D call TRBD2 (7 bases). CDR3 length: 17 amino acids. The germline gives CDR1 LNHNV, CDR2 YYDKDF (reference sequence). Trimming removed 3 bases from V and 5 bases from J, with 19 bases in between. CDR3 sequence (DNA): TGTGCCACCAGCAGGGGGTACGGGGGGCATGGTACCGGGGAGCTGTTTTTT. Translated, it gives CATSRGYGGHGTGELFF.

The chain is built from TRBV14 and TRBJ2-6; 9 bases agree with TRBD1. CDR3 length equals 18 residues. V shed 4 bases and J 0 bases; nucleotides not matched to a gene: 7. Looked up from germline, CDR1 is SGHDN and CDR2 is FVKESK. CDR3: CASSRLTGGRSGANVLTF. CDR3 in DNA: TGTGCCAGCAGCCGATTGACAGGGGGTCGCTCTGGGGCCAACGTCCTGACTTTC.